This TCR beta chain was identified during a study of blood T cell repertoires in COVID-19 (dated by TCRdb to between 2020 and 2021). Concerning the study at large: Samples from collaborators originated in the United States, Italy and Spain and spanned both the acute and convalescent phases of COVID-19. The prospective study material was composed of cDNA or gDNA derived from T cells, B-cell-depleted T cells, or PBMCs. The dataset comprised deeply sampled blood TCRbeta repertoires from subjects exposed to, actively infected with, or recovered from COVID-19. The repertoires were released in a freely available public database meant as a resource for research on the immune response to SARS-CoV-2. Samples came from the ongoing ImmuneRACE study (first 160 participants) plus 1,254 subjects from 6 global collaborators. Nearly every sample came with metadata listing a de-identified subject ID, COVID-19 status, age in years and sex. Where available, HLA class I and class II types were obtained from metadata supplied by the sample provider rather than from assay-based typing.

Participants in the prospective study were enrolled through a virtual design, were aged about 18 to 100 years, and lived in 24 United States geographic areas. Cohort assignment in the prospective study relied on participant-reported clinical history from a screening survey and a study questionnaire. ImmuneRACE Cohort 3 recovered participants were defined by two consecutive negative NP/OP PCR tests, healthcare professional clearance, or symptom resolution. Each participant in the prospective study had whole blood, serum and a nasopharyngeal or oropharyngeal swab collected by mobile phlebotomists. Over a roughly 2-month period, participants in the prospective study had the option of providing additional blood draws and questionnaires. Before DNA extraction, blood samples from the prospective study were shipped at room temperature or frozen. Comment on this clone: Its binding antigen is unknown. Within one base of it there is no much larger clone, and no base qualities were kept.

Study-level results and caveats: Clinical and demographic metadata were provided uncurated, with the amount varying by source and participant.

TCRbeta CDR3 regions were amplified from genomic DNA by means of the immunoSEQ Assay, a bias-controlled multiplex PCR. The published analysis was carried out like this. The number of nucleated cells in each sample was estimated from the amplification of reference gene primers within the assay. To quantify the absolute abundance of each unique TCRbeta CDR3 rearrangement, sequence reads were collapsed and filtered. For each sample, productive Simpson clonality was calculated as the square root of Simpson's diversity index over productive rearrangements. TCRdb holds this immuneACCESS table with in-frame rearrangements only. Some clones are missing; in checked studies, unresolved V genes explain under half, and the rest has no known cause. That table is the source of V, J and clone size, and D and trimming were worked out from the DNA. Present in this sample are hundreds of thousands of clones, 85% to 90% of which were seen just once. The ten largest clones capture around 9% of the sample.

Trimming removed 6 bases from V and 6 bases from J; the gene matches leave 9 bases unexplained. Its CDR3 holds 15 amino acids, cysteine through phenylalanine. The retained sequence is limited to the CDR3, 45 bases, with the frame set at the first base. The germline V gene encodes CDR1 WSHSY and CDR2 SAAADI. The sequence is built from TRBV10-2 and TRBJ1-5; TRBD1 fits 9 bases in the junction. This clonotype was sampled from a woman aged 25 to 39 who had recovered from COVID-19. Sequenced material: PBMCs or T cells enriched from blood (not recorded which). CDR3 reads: CASSGGTGLAQPQHF. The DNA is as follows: TGCGCCAGCAGCGGGGGGACAGGGTTGGCTCAGCCCCAGCATTTT.